This TCR beta chain was identified during a study of T cell responses to AZD1222 COVID-19 vaccine. At the level of the study: Pooling of second doses given at about 4 or about 12 weeks was done. Study findings and constraints: Breadth and depth of Spike-specific TCRs rose after two AZD1222 doses.

As to this clone: Its target is unknown.

Produced via immunoSEQ multiplex PCR; TCRdb's table is partial and in-frame only. The top ten clones hold under 8.5% of a sample with roughly 97,000 clones, around 88% of them seen once. The CDR3 is made up of 15 amino acids. J was trimmed by 5 bases and V by 6 bases; bases with no gene match: 7. Germline CDR1 reads MNHEY; CDR2 reads SVGAGI. The TCR originated in an adult in good health. The chain couples TRBV6-5 to TRBJ2-2; 9 bases are shared with TRBD2. The sequences come from peripheral blood, collected on day 0 of AZD1222 vaccination. CDR3: CASSPGLARTGELFF. The CDR3 coding sequence is TGTGCCAGCAGCCCAGGACTAGCGCGGACCGGGGAGCTGTTTTTT.